The present T cell receptor (beta chain) was sequenced within a study of blood T cell repertoires in COVID-19. At the level of the study: COVID-19 samples from acute and convalescent phases originated in the United States, Italy and Spain.

Germline values: CDR1 SQVTM, CDR2 ANQGSEA. V gave up 4 bases and J gave up 5 bases, with 14 bases separating them. The CDR3 length is 13 residues. Per the original data handling: From reference gene primer amplification, estimates of nucleated cell counts were derived. Assay used: immunoSEQ multiplex PCR; TCRdb lists only in-frame clones, some missing. V and J calls and clone size are given by that table; D and trimming were obtained from the DNA. Of about 6,000 clones detected, 88% appear once; the ten largest clones hold roughly 7.5%. Sequencing used peripheral blood. This TCR was recovered from a human donor in a cohort sampled during active COVID-19. The chain is built from TRBV29-1 and TRBJ2-5, with D maybe TRBD2 (5 bases). As DNA, the CDR3 is TGCAGCGTTGGTCTCGGCGGCGGGGAGACCCAGTACTTC. It encodes CSVGLGGGETQYF. Supplemented by reference TRBV29-1 and TRBJ2-5, the full variable domain reads SAVISQKPSRDICQRGTSLTIQCQVDSQVTMMFWYRQQPGQSLTLIATANQGSEATYESGFVIDKFPISRPNLTFSTLTVSNMSPEDSSIYLCSVGLGGGETQYFGPGTRLLVL.